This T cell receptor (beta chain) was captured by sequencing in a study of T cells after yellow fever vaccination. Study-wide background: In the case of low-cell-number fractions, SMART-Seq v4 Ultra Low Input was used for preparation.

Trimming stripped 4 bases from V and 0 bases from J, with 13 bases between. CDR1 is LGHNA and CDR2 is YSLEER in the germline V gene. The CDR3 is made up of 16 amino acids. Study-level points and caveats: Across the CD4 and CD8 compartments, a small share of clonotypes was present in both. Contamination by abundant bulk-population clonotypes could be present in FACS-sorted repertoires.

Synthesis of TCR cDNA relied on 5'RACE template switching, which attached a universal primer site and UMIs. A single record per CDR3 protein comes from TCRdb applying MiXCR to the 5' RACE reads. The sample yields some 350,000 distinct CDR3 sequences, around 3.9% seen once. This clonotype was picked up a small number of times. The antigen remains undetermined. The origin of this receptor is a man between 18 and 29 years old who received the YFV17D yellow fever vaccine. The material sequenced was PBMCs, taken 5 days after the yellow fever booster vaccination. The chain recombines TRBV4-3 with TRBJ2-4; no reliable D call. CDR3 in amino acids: CASSRDRGLAKNIQYF. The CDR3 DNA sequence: TGCGCCAGCAGCCGAGACCGAGGTCTAGCCAAAAACATTCAGTACTTC.